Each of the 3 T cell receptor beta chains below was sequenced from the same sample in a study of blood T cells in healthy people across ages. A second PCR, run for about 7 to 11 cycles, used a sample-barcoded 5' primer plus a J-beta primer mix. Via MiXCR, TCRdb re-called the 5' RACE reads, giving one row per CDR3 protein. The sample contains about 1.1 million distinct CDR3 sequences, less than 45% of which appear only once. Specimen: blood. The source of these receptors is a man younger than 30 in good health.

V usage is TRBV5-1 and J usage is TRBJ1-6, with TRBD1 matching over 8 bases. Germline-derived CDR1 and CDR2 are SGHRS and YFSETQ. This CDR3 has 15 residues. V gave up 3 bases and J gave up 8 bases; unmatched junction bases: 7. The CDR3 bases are TGCGCCAGCAGCTGGGAAGGACAGGGTTATTCACCCCTCCACTTT. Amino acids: CASSWEGQGYSPLHF. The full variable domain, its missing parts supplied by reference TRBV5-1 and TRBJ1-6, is KAGVTQTPRYLIKTRGQQVTLSCSPISGHRSVSWYQQTPGQGLQFLFEYFSETQRNKGNFPGRFSGRQFSNSRSEMNVSTLELGDSALYLCASSWEGQGYSPLHFGNGTRLTVT.

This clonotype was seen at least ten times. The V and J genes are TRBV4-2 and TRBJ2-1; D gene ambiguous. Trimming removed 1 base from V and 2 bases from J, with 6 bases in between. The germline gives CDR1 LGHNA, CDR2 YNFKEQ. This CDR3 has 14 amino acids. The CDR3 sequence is CASSQGEAYNEQFF. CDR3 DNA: TGTGCCAGCAGCCAAGGGGAAGCCTACAATGAGCAGTTCTTC.

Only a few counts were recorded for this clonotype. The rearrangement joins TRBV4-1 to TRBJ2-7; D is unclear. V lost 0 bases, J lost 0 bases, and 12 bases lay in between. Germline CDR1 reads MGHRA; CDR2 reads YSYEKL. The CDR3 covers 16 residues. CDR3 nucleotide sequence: TGCGCCAGCAGCCAAGATTGGCAGGATAGCTCCTACGAGCAGTACTTC. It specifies CASSQDWQDSSYEQYF.